This T cell receptor beta chain was retrieved from a study of blood T cell repertoires in COVID-19. Turning to the study itself: PBMCs, B-cell-depleted T cells, or T cells provided the cDNA or gDNA that made up the material.

Libraries were prepared by immunoSEQ multiplex PCR; TCRdb keeps only in-frame clonotypes and omits some of them. The sample carries just over 80,000 clones, about four fifths recorded once. The receptor comes from a man aged 80 or over with acute or convalescent COVID-19. Sequencing used peripheral blood.

The DNA of the CDR3 is TGTGCCAGTAGTCTCACTAGCGGAGGATACAATGAGCAGTTCTTC. Its translation is CASSLTSGGYNEQFF. The chain couples TRBV19 to TRBJ2-1, with TRBD2 matching over 8 bases. The V gene's germline CDR1 is LNHDA and CDR2 SQIVND (reference sequence). The CDR3 is made up of 15 amino acids. V gave up 5 bases and J gave up 4 bases; unmatched junction bases: 7.